This TCR beta chain came from a study of cytomegalovirus exposure and HLA in healthy donors. The study's findings and limits: Differences between HLA loci emerged in a later analysis of TCR association rates, with DRB1 most and HLA-C fewest.

Germline V gives CDR1 LNHNV, CDR2 YYDKDF (reference sequence). The CDR3 length is 15 residues. V was shortened by 1 base and J by 3 bases, with 10 bases between the two germline ends. Use of 60 Vbeta and 13 Jbeta primers characterized the PCR. Original processing methods: Roughly 10 million shared chains were among some 75 million unique TCR beta chains counted in a later analysis. The repertoire was sequenced with immunoSEQ multiplex PCR; TCRdb's copy has only in-frame clones and lacks some. V and J calls and clone size are those listed in that table; D and trimming were worked out from the DNA. The sample shows roughly 96,000 clones, around 79% of them seen only once. The donors gave bone marrow, and they were healthy. This clone has just a few counts. Its specificity is unknown.

The gene calls are TRBV15 and TRBJ1-5, with D possibly matching TRBD1 (5 bases). The clonotype originates from a female donor in good health and CMV-seropositive. The specimen was PBMCs. Here the CDR3 DNA reads TGTGCCACCAGCAGAGGGGGACTCCCCAATCAGCCCCAGCATTTT. It is translated as CATSRGGLPNQPQHF.